This T cell receptor beta chain derives from a study of blood T cell repertoires in COVID-19. Across the study: From the United States, Italy and Spain came samples of acute and convalescent COVID-19. From T cells, B-cell-depleted T cells, or PBMCs came the material, which was cDNA or gDNA.

CDR3 size: 15 residues. V was cut by 5 bases and J by 4 bases, with 17 bases left in between. Germline V gene lookup returns CDR1 LNHNV and CDR2 YYDKDF (reference sequence). Original processing notes: Estimation of nucleated cell counts relied on the amplification of reference gene primers. Assay used: immunoSEQ multiplex PCR; TCRdb lists only in-frame clones, some missing. D and trimming were read from the DNA, whereas the V and J calls and clone size are those reported in that table. The sample carries approximately 300,000 clones, around 90% recorded once. The sequence was obtained from a man aged 50 to 60 with active or convalescent COVID-19. The rearrangement joins TRBV15 to TRBJ1-2; TRBD1 is a possible D gene (5 bases). The specimen sequenced was peripheral blood. CDR3 sequence reads: CATSRAAGGRYGYTF. In DNA form, the CDR3 reads TGTGCCACCAGCCGTGCGGCCGGGGGACGCTATGGCTACACCTTC.